This entry describes one T cell receptor (beta chain). Its antigen is still unknown. This record comes from a study of OX40 agonist ivuxolimab in advanced cancers. For the study at large: The diagnoses of dose-escalation patients were hepatocellular carcinoma, melanoma, renal cell or head and neck cancer. Enrollees could have had prior anti-PD-1, anti-PD-L1 or anti-CTLA-4 therapy, which 30% to 50% had received. Points from the study as a whole: CD8+ T cells showed, on average, more clonal expansion than CD4+ cells. With doses of 0.1 to 3.0 mg/kg, CD4+ and CD8+ blood T cells had undergone clonal expansion by week 6.

The assay was immunoSEQ multiplex PCR, and TCRdb's table has in-frame clones only and misses some. The table records about 76,000 clones, under 90% of them present only once. The ends lost 1 base at V and 9 bases at J; junction bases unmatched: 12. Germline V gene sequence: CDR1 GTSNPN, CDR2 SVGIG (reference sequence). The CDR3 totals 17 residues. V gene TRBV30 combines with J gene TRBJ1-6; 10 nucleotides agree with TRBD1. The source was CD4+ or CD8+ T cells sorted from blood, collected in a trial of the OX40 agonist ivuxolimab. The receptor was derived from an adult with an advanced solid tumor such as melanoma, head and neck, liver or kidney cancer. The CDR3: CAWSGQRDRGRGSPLHF. The DNA for the CDR3 is TGTGCCTGGAGTGGACAACGGGACAGGGGACGGGGTTCACCCCTCCACTTT.